These 31 T cell receptor beta chains came from one sample sequenced in a study of shared clonotypes between healthy human individuals. Libraries were prepared by immunoSEQ multiplex PCR; TCRdb keeps only in-frame clonotypes and omits some of them. This table has roughly 1 million clones, about 74% appearing once. Sample: memory CD4+ T cells sorted from blood. The subset denotes: CD45RA-negative fraction. These receptors originate from a man between 18 and 29 years old in good health.

This clone came up once. J is TRBJ2-3 and V is TRBV19; a possible D gene is TRBD2 (6 bases). V lost 1 base and J lost 1, with 9 bases in between. CDR3 length: 15 amino acids. Germline V gene data show CDR1 as LNHDA and CDR2 as SQIVND (reference sequence). In DNA, the CDR3 is TGTGCCAGTAGTATAGCGGGAGATCGCACAGATACGCAGTATTTT. This sequence encodes CASSIAGDRTDTQYF.

CDR3 loop: CASSFGDRKNQPQHF. The CDR3 nucleotides read TGTGCCAGCAGTTTTGGGGACAGGAAAAATCAGCCCCAGCATTTT. The chain is built from TRBV28 and TRBJ1-5; 8 bases fit TRBD1. Germline trimming cut 3 bases from V and 4 bases from J; bases unmatched to any gene: 5. Germline CDR1 is MDHEN and CDR2 is SYDVKM. This CDR3 comprises 15 residues.

The V call is TRBV6-1, the J call TRBJ2-1; D gene unclear. The V gene lost 2 bases and the J gene lost 11 bases, with 13 bases spanning the gap. In germline, CDR1 is MNHNS, CDR2 SASEGT. The CDR3 spans 13 residues. CDR3 DNA: TGTGCCAGCAGTGAAACAACAGATATTAAGCAGTTCTTC. As protein: CASSETTDIKQFF.

V is TRBV28 and J is TRBJ1-1; 9 bases fit TRBD1. The J segment lost 5 bases and the V segment lost 6 bases, leaving 10 bases of the junction unmatched. CDR1 and CDR2 (germline): MDHEN, SYDVKM. This CDR3 comprises 15 residues. The CDR3: CASSYHRGQSTEAFF. DNA of the CDR3: TGTGCCAGCAGCTACCACAGGGGGCAGTCAACTGAAGCTTTCTTT.

In DNA form, the CDR3 reads TGTGCCAGTAGTATATCGTGGGGCTGGGGTGAAAAACTGTTTTTT. Its protein product is CASSISWGWGEKLFF. V is TRBV19 and J is TRBJ1-4; TRBD1 might be the D (5 bases). V was pared by 2 bases and J by 7 bases, with 14 bases between. The CDR3 runs to 15 residues. From germline, CDR1 is LNHDA and CDR2 SQIVND (reference sequence). The complete variable domain, with remaining parts taken from reference TRBV19 and TRBJ1-4, reads DGGITQSPKYLFRKEGQNVTLSCEQNLNHDAMYWYRQDPGQGLRLIYYSQIVNDFQKGDIAEGYSVSREKKESFPLTVTSAQKNPTAFYLCASSISWGWGEKLFFGSGTQLSVL.

The gene calls are TRBV30 and TRBJ2-3, with D tentatively TRBD2 (5 bases). V lost 3 bases, J lost 2 bases, and 6 bases lay in between. Germline lookup yields CDR1 GTSNPN and CDR2 SVGIG (reference sequence). The CDR3 loop spans 12 amino acids. In nucleotides, the CDR3 is TGTGCCTGGAGCGGGGACACAGATACGCAGTATTTT. It codes for CAWSGDTDTQYF. Combining the CDR3 with reference TRBV30 and TRBJ2-3 gives the whole variable domain SQTIHQWPATLVQPVGSPLSLECTVEGTSNPNLYWYRQAAGRGLQLLFYSVGIGQISSEVPQNLSASRPQDRQFILSSKKLLLSDSGFYLCAWSGDTDTQYFGPGTRLTVL.

A word on this clone: This could be a read error, since a much larger clone is one nucleotide away. Other DNA variants within this sample encode the same CDR3. The gene calls are TRBV30 and TRBJ2-7; 8 bases are a match to TRBD2. The V and J ends lost 0 bases and 7 bases, in that order; junction bases with no gene match: 14. Germline values: CDR1 GTSNPN, CDR2 SVGIG (reference sequence). This CDR3 is built from 16 residues. CDR3: CAWSVSSGRRRGEQYF. As DNA, the CDR3 is TGTGCCTGGAGTGTCTCCAGCGGGAGACGCCGGGGGGAGCAGTACTTC. Full variable domain (rest looked up from reference TRBV30 and TRBJ2-7): SQTIHQWPATLVQPVGSPLSLECTVEGTSNPNLYWYRQAAGRGLQLLFYSVGIGQISSEVPQNLSASRPQDRQFILSSKKLLLSDSGFYLCAWSVSSGRRRGEQYFGPGTRLTVT.

J is TRBJ2-7 and V is TRBV18; D possibly corresponds to TRBD1 (5 bases). This CDR3 has 12 amino acids. Germline CDR1 KGHSH, CDR2 LQKENI. Trimming removed 4 bases at V and 7 bases at J, with 11 bases between. CDR3 sequence: CASSQGSWEQYF. The CDR3 region has the DNA TGTGCCAGCTCACAGGGGTCGTGGGAGCAGTACTTC.

The rearrangement joins TRBV19 to TRBJ1-5; no reliable D call. The CDR3 is 12 residues long. Germline V gene sequence: CDR1 LNHDA, CDR2 SQIVND (reference sequence). Trimming took off 6 bases at V and 3 bases at J, with 6 bases between the two ends. The CDR3 protein is CASSQHNQPQHF. The DNA for the CDR3 is TGTGCCAGTAGCCAGCACAATCAGCCCCAGCATTTT. Full variable domain (outside the CDR3, taken from reference TRBV19 and TRBJ1-5): DGGITQSPKYLFRKEGQNVTLSCEQNLNHDAMYWYRQDPGQGLRLIYYSQIVNDFQKGDIAEGYSVSREKKESFPLTVTSAQKNPTAFYLCASSQHNQPQHFGDGTRLSIL.

At least ten counts were recorded for this clone. The CDR3 is CASRLAGAAGEQYF. The CDR3 DNA sequence: TGTGCCAGCAGGTTAGCGGGGGCCGCGGGCGAGCAGTACTTC. This chain connects TRBV28 to TRBJ2-7; TRBD2 matches 9 bases. This CDR3 comprises 14 residues. Trimming took 6 bases from V and 6 from J; bases not matched to a gene: 9. Germline V gene lookup returns CDR1 MDHEN and CDR2 SYDVKM.

The chain has TRBV28 and TRBJ1-1; D unclear. Germline CDR1 MDHEN, CDR2 SYDVKM. The V end lost 8 bases, the J end lost 4 bases, and 14 bases lay between the germline ends. The CDR3 spans 13 residues. The CDR3 coding sequence is TGTGCCAGCGGTCAGACCGGACCCACTGAAGCTTTCTTT. Translated, it gives CASGQTGPTEAFF.

CDR3 DNA sequence: TGTGCCAGCAGTTTCCTAGGGACCTACAATGAGCAGTTCTTC. Protein: CASSFLGTYNEQFF. This chain uses TRBV11-2 with TRBJ2-1; D ambiguous. This CDR3 has 14 residues. Germline CDR1 reads SGHAT; CDR2 reads FQNNGV. Trimming cost V 6 bases and J 2 bases, with 11 bases left between them.

The J gene is TRBJ1-5, the V gene TRBV19; TRBD1 matches at 7 bases. CDR1 and CDR2 from the germline V gene are LNHDA and SQIVND (reference sequence). The CDR3 consists of 16 residues. Trimming took 1 base from V and 1 from J; bases not matched to a gene: 4. DNA for the CDR3: TGTGCCAGTAGTATAGTGCACAGGGGAAGCAATCAGCCCCAGCATTTT. Protein product: CASSIVHRGSNQPQHF.

The V and J genes are TRBV10-3 and TRBJ2-2; 10 bases fit TRBD2. After removal of 2 bases from V and 4 bases from J, the junction contained 13 bases not matched to a gene. The CDR3 runs to 19 residues. Germline V gene lookup returns CDR1 ENHRY and CDR2 SYGVKD. CDR3 residues: CAISEMTSGSTRGTGELFF. The CDR3 DNA reads TGTGCCATCAGTGAGATGACTAGCGGGTCAACACGTGGCACCGGGGAGCTGTTTTTT.

The chain combines TRBV5-1 with TRBJ2-3; possible D gene TRBD2, 7 bases. V gave up 1 base and J gave up 5 bases, with 14 bases separating them. The CDR3 runs 15 residues. CDR1 is SGHRS, CDR2 YFSETQ, per germline. The CDR3 sequence is CASSLWAGEGDTQYF. The CDR3 coding sequence is TGCGCCAGCAGCTTGTGGGCAGGGGAGGGAGATACGCAGTATTTT.

This clone was recorded many times. At the DNA level, this CDR3 is encoded by other sequences in the same sample as well. The chain joins TRBV5-5 to TRBJ2-5, with 8 bases lining up with TRBD1. This CDR3 spans 14 amino acids. Germline lookup yields CDR1 SGHKS and CDR2 YYEKEE (reference sequence). J gave up 5 bases and V 3 bases, and 6 bases lay outside the gene matches. The CDR3 region has the DNA TGTGCCAGCAGCTCATCAGGGGGCGTGGAGACCCAGTACTTC. It yields the protein CASSSSGGVETQYF. Together with reference TRBV5-5 and TRBJ2-5, the CDR3 gives the full variable domain: DAGVTQSPTHLIKTRGQQVTLRCSPISGHKSVSWYQQVLGQGPQFIFQYYEKEERGRGNFPDRFSARQFPNYSSELNVNALLLGDSALYLCASSSSGGVETQYFGPGTRLLVL.

The rearrangement joins TRBV7-2 to TRBJ2-2; tentative D call: TRBD2 (6 bases). This CDR3 region has 15 residues. The V end was cut by 1 base, the J end by 6 bases, with 12 bases between. CDR1 and CDR2 from the germline V gene are SGHTA and FQGNSA. The CDR3 reads CASSLGGTYPGELFF. CDR3 nucleotides: TGTGCCAGCAGCTTAGGCGGGACTTACCCCGGGGAGCTGTTTTTT.

This clone showed up just once. The V call is TRBV9, the J call TRBJ2-7, with 8 bases identical to TRBD2. Germline trimming cut 4 bases from V and 0 bases from J; bases unmatched to any gene: 9. There are 16 residues in the CDR3. Germline CDR1 reads SGDLS; CDR2 reads YYNGEE. The DNA of the CDR3 is TGTGCCAGCAGCAACCCGCCGGGACTAGGCTCCTACGAGCAGTACTTC. As protein: CASSNPPGLGSYEQYF.

The chain employs TRBV28 and TRBJ2-1, with 8 bases aligning to TRBD2. The CDR3 has 15 residues. V lost 7 bases, J lost 1 base, and 6 bases stayed unmatched. Germline V gene sequence: CDR1 MDHEN, CDR2 SYDVKM. As DNA, the CDR3 is TGTGCCAGCACCACGGGCGGGAGGTCCTACAATGAGCAGTTCTTC. It codes for CASTTGGRSYNEQFF.

To note about this clone: Other DNA sequences of this sample code for an identical CDR3. The chain carries TRBV5-1 and TRBJ1-1, with 7 bases fitting TRBD1. CDR1 is SGHRS and CDR2 is YFSETQ in the germline V gene. J lost 1 base, V lost 5 bases, and 5 bases had no gene match. The CDR3 sequence is 14 residues long. The CDR3 DNA sequence: TGCGCCAGCAGTCCCGGGACAGCGAACACTGAAGCTTTCTTT. Its protein is CASSPGTANTEAFF.

CDR3 amino acids: CASSLGFLGQSDIPNTEAFF. DNA of the CDR3: TGTGCCAGCAGTTTAGGATTCCTCGGACAGTCGGATATTCCGAACACTGAAGCTTTCTTT. This chain links TRBV28 with TRBJ1-1; tentatively, D is TRBD1 (6 bases). CDR3 length equals 20 residues. The V and J ends lost 2 bases and 1 base respectively, with 26 bases between them. Germline CDR1 and CDR2: MDHEN and SYDVKM.

This chain connects TRBV5-1 to TRBJ1-3; a possible D gene is TRBD1 (5 bases). This CDR3 spans 14 amino acids. The V end lost 0 bases, the J end lost 7 bases, and 11 bases lay between the germline ends. Per the germline V gene, CDR1 is SGHRS and CDR2 is YFSETQ. The CDR3 DNA sequence: TGCGCCAGCAGCTTGGACGGGGCGAGGAACACCATATATTTT. Residues: CASSLDGARNTIYF. The variable domain in full, with the rest retrieved from reference TRBV5-1 and TRBJ1-3, is KAGVTQTPRYLIKTRGQQVTLSCSPISGHRSVSWYQQTPGQGLQFLFEYFSETQRNKGNFPGRFSGRQFSNSRSEMNVSTLELGDSALYLCASSLDGARNTIYFGEGSWLTVV.

The chain is built from TRBV18 and TRBJ2-2; 7 bases line up with TRBD1. The CDR3 consists of 15 residues. Looked up from germline, CDR1 is KGHSH and CDR2 is LQKENI. V lost 3 bases, J lost 1 base, and 2 bases stayed unmatched. The CDR3 spells CASSPNRGNTGELFF. CDR3 in DNA: TGTGCCAGCTCACCTAACAGGGGGAACACCGGGGAGCTGTTTTTT.

This chain links TRBV5-1 with TRBJ2-2; TRBD1 aligns across 7 bases. CDR1 and CDR2 (germline): SGHRS, YFSETQ. V lost 5 bases to trimming and J lost 5 bases; unmatched junction nucleotides: 6. The CDR3 length is 14 residues. The CDR3 nucleotides read TGCGCCAGCAGTCCAGGGGGTTGGACCGGGGAGCTGTTTTTT. Amino acid sequence: CASSPGGWTGELFF.

The rearrangement links TRBV21-1 to TRBJ2-1; no check of the table's D call, TRBD2, against the DNA was made. TRBV21-1 is assigned pseudogene status. CDR3 length: 17 residues. CDR3 protein: CASTQPKLAGTYNEQFF. In nucleotides, the CDR3 is TGTGCCAGCACCCAACCCAAACTAGCGGGTACCTACAATGAGCAGTTCTTC.

The rearrangement links TRBV4-1 to TRBJ1-3; a possible D gene is TRBD1 (6 bases). The ends were cut back, 1 base at V and 2 bases at J, with 12 bases in the middle. CDR1 is MGHRA, CDR2 YSYEKL, per germline. The CDR3 length is 16 residues. The chain's CDR3 is CASSQGPGAAGNTIYF. CDR3 in DNA: TGCGCCAGCAGCCAAGGTCCGGGGGCTGCTGGAAACACCATATATTTT.

The J gene is TRBJ2-2, the V gene TRBV6-4; D could derive from TRBD1 or TRBD2 (6 bases each). The CDR3 covers 14 residues. V was trimmed by 6 bases and J by 4 bases, leaving 12 bases between them. The V gene's germline CDR1 is MRHNA and CDR2 SNTAGT. Here the CDR3 DNA reads TGTGCCAGCAGGGCGTCGGGGGCCACCGGGGAGCTGTTTTTT. Its translation: CASRASGATGELFF.

The chain couples TRBV6-1 to TRBJ1-1; perhaps TRBD1 as D (6 bases). This CDR3 comprises 12 residues. Germline CDR1 is MNHNS and CDR2 is SASEGT. V lost 6 bases, J lost 12 bases, and 17 bases lay in between. The CDR3 region is CASRRDTGWTFF. As DNA, the CDR3 is TGTGCCAGCAGGCGGGACACCGGGTGGACTTTCTTT.

This chain uses TRBV4-3 with TRBJ2-7, with 7 bases matching TRBD2. This CDR3 has 16 residues. Losses at the gene ends were 3 bases for V and 0 bases for J; bases not matched to a gene: 8. The germline V gene has CDR1 LGHNA and CDR2 YSLEER. Here the CDR3 DNA reads TGCGCCAGCAGCCAGCTCTGGGGGGGTGTCTCCTACGAGCAGTACTTC. It is translated as CASSQLWGGVSYEQYF.

This chain joins TRBV23-1 and TRBJ1-4; 7 bases align to TRBD1. TRBV23-1 counts as an open reading frame of uncertain function. Unmatched junction bases numbered 7, after V lost 0 bases and J lost 0 bases. The CDR3 has 18 amino acids. CDR3 coding DNA: TGCGCCAGCAGTCAATCGGGTACAGGGGAGTCAACTAATGAAAAACTGTTTTTT. This translates into CASSQSGTGESTNEKLFF.

Notes on this clone: A clone one base away is much larger, so this may be a read error. The chain uses TRBV4-1 and TRBJ1-4; no clear D gene. The CDR3 length is 15 residues. CDR1 is MGHRA and CDR2 is YSYEKL in the germline V gene. The V end was cut by 0 bases, the J end by 0 bases, with 5 bases between. The CDR3 here is CASSQDWATNEKLFF. The CDR3 DNA reads TGCGCCAGCAGCCAAGATTGGGCAACTAATGAAAAACTGTTTTTT.